The 26 T cell receptor beta chains given below trace back to one sample, sequenced in a study of response to subunit inactivated influenza vaccine. TCRdb used MiXCR to reprocess the RT-PCR reads, holding one entry per CDR3 protein. The table lists 650,000 to 700,000 distinct CDR3 sequences, less than 20% of them singletons. The input for sequencing was PBMCs from blood, taken 11 to 12 days after vaccination. The origin of the receptors is a man in his forties or fifties who received an inactivated influenza vaccine.

The chain has TRBV10-3 and TRBJ2-3; D may correspond to TRBD1 or TRBD2 (5 bases each). This CDR3 region has 14 residues. V was cut by 8 bases and J by 4 bases, with 16 bases left in between. Germline V CDR1 and CDR2: ENHRY, SYGVKD. The CDR3 loop is CAIARDRVADTQYF. The CDR3 DNA reads as TGTGCCATCGCCCGGGACCGGGTGGCAGATACGCAGTATTTT.

V and J are TRBV11-2 and TRBJ2-7; weak D call: TRBD1 (6 bases). The CDR3 is made up of 12 amino acids. CDR1 and CDR2 (germline): SGHAT, FQNNGV. Trimming shortened V by 7 bases and J by 7 bases, and 14 bases separated the two germline ends. The CDR3 region has the DNA TGTGCCAGCAACAACAGGGTGGGGGAGCAGTACTTC. It specifies CASNNRVGEQYF. The complete variable domain, with remaining parts taken from reference TRBV11-2 and TRBJ2-7, reads EAGVAQSPRYKIIEKRQSVAFWCNPISGHATLYWYQQILGQGPKLLIQFQNNGVVDDSQLPKDRFSAERLKGVDSTLKIQPAKLEDSAVYLCASNNRVGEQYFGPGTRLTVT.

The V gene is TRBV29-1, the J gene TRBJ1-2, with 7 bases fitting TRBD1. Germline V CDR1 and CDR2: SQVTM, ANQGSEA. V trimming: 1 base; J trimming: 8 bases; junction bases outside the gene matches: 7. The CDR3 runs to 13 residues. CDR3 nucleotide sequence: TGCAGCGTTGAAGTGCGACAGGGCCGGGGCTACACCTTC. Its translation is CSVEVRQGRGYTF.

The chain employs TRBV11-1 and TRBJ2-6; D is possibly TRBD2 (5 bases). The germline CDR1 and CDR2 sequences are SGHAT and FQDESV (reference sequence). The CDR3 runs to 17 residues. V lost 4 bases, J lost 1 base, and 14 bases lay in between. The CDR3 spells CASSSNSGESGANVLTF. CDR3 in DNA: TGTGCCAGCAGCTCAAATAGTGGGGAGTCTGGGGCCAACGTCCTGACTTTC.

The rearrangement joins TRBV29-1 to TRBJ2-7; tentatively, D is TRBD1 (6 bases). V was clipped by 3 bases and J by 2 bases, with 11 bases between them. Germline V CDR1 and CDR2: SQVTM, ANQGSEA. This CDR3 has 13 amino acids. CDR3 loop: CSVDADSPYEQYF. The CDR3 nucleotides read TGCAGCGTTGACGCGGACAGTCCCTACGAGCAGTACTTC.

This clonotype was seen a handful of times. The chain employs TRBV28 and TRBJ1-1; D may be TRBD1 (5 bases). The CDR3 is 17 residues long. V was shortened by 5 bases and J by 3 bases, with 22 bases between the two germline ends. Germline values: CDR1 MDHEN, CDR2 SYDVKM. CDR3 coding DNA: TGTGCCAGCAGTCTAACCGTAGGGGTCGTTGGGGACACTGAAGCTTTCTTT. Translation gives CASSLTVGVVGDTEAFF.

The J gene is TRBJ2-7, the V gene TRBV15; D may match TRBD1 or TRBD2 (5 bases each). CDR1 and CDR2 (germline): LNHNV, YYDKDF (reference sequence). The ends were cut back, 3 bases at V and 0 bases at J, with 9 bases in the middle. The CDR3 covers 14 residues. The CDR3 here is CATSRGPNSYEQYF. The CDR3 bases are TGTGCCACCAGCAGGGGACCGAACTCCTACGAGCAGTACTTC. Full variable domain (rest looked up from reference TRBV15 and TRBJ2-7): DAMVIQNPRYQVTQFGKPVTLSCSQTLNHNVMYWYQQKSSQAPKLLFHYYDKDFNNEADTPDNFQSRRPNTSFCFLDIRSPGLGDTAMYLCATSRGPNSYEQYFGPGTRLTVT.

The CDR3 sequence: CASSWTGLDTGELFF. In nucleotides, the CDR3 is TGCGCCAGCAGCTGGACGGGACTAGATACCGGGGAGCTGTTTTTT. This chain links TRBV5-1 with TRBJ2-2; the match to TRBD2 covers 8 bases. The CDR3 consists of 15 residues. With 3 bases clipped from V and 5 bases from J, the junction kept 6 bases outside the gene matches. Germline V gives CDR1 SGHRS, CDR2 YFSETQ.

This clonotype has just a few counts. V gene TRBV5-1 combines with J gene TRBJ1-2; unclear D gene. The CDR3 is made up of 14 amino acids. CDR1 SGHRS and CDR2 YFSETQ come from the germline V gene. Trimming cost V 3 bases and J 7 bases, with 16 bases left between them. The CDR3: CASSSTGLTAGYTF. The DNA for the CDR3 is TGCGCCAGCAGCTCTACTGGACTGACGGCTGGCTACACCTTC.

This clonotype was seen repeatedly, ten times or more. CDR3 residues: CSVDLNLKTSGEQFF. The CDR3 DNA reads as TGCAGCGTTGACCTGAACCTGAAGACTAGTGGTGAGCAGTTCTTC. This sequence joins TRBV29-1 and TRBJ2-1; D is perhaps TRBD2 (6 bases). The CDR3 sequence is 15 residues long. Per germline, CDR1 SQVTM and CDR2 ANQGSEA. Trimming cost V 3 bases and J 9 bases, with 21 bases left between them.

The rearrangement uses TRBV12-3 or TRBV12-4 and TRBJ2-5, with D perhaps assigned TRBD1 or TRBD2 (5 bases each). The V and J ends lost 3 bases and 2 bases respectively, with 10 bases between them. The CDR3 loop spans 14 amino acids. The CDR3 DNA reads TGTGCCAGCAGTTTTTGGGACGGGCAAGAGACCCAGTACTTC. This translates into CASSFWDGQETQYF.

This clonotype was found many times. The V gene is TRBV28, the J gene TRBJ2-1; 9 bases agree with TRBD2. Germline-derived CDR1 and CDR2 are MDHEN and SYDVKM. CDR3 length: 18 amino acids. V shed 7 bases and J 4 bases; nucleotides not matched to a gene: 17. Written as DNA, the CDR3 is TGTGCCAGCACCGCCCTCGCGTTTAGCGGGAGTAAATACAATGAGCAGTTCTTC. Amino acid sequence: CASTALAFSGSKYNEQFF.

This clonotype turned up a few times. The chain couples TRBV30 to TRBJ2-1; unclear D gene. V was trimmed by 7 bases and J by 4 bases, leaving 17 bases between them. The CDR3 has 14 amino acids. Per the germline V gene, CDR1 is GTSNPN and CDR2 is SVGIG (reference sequence). The DNA of the CDR3 is TGTGCCTACGCCTCACAGCTAAGATACAATGAGCAGTTCTTC. Amino acid sequence: CAYASQLRYNEQFF.

The chain combines TRBV7-3 with TRBJ2-7; D is unclear. The CDR3 consists of 13 residues. CDR1 is SGHTA, CDR2 FQGTGA, per germline. Trimming shortened V by 2 bases and J by 6 bases, and 11 bases separated the two germline ends. Here the CDR3 reads CASSLEGRSEQYF. The CDR3 DNA sequence: TGTGCCAGCAGCTTAGAAGGCCGCTCCGAGCAGTACTTC.

This clonotype was detected a few times. The chain combines TRBV12-3 or TRBV12-4 with TRBJ1-1; possible D gene TRBD1, 6 bases. Trimming shortened V by 6 bases and J by 11 bases, and 13 bases separated the two germline ends. CDR3 length: 11 residues. This CDR3 reads CASSRGGLAFF. Written as DNA, the CDR3 is TGTGCCAGCAGCAGGGGAGGGTTGGCTTTCTTT.

The chain has TRBV4-2 and TRBJ1-2; weak D call: TRBD1 (6 bases). The V end lost 1 base, the J end lost 0 bases, and 12 bases lay between the germline ends. From germline, CDR1 is LGHNA and CDR2 YNFKEQ. This CDR3 comprises 16 residues. The CDR3 sequence: CASSQVPGTSNYGYTF. CDR3 sequence (DNA): TGTGCCAGCAGCCAAGTTCCCGGGACATCTAACTATGGCTACACCTTC.

This clonotype has ten or more counts. The J gene is TRBJ2-7, the V gene TRBV6-5, with D perhaps matching TRBD1 (7 bases). In germline, CDR1 is MNHEY, CDR2 SVGAGI. The CDR3 consists of 15 residues. Between the trimmed V and J ends, which lost 2 bases and 4 bases, there was a span of 15 bases. The CDR3 reads CASSYPRGVVYEQYF. The DNA of the CDR3 is TGTGCCAGCAGTTACCCCAGGGGGGTGGTTTACGAGCAGTACTTC.

The chain recombines TRBV19 with TRBJ2-7; TRBD1 might be the D (6 bases). V was trimmed by 5 bases and J by 7 bases, leaving 18 bases between them. CDR3 size: 14 residues. CDR1 is LNHDA and CDR2 is SQIVND in the germline V gene (reference sequence). The CDR3 reads CASSAAGALREQYF. The CDR3 DNA is TGTGCCAGTAGTGCCGCAGGGGCGCTCAGGGAGCAGTACTTC.

The chain is built from TRBV5-5 and TRBJ2-1; TRBD2 agrees at 8 bases. The CDR3 is 15 residues long. Germline V gene sequence: CDR1 SGHKS, CDR2 YYEKEE (reference sequence). The V and J ends lost 4 bases and 4 bases, in that order; junction bases with no gene match: 7. DNA for the CDR3: TGTGCCAGCAGCCTGGGCGGGGGGATTTACAATGAGCAGTTCTTC. Amino acid sequence: CASSLGGGIYNEQFF.

About this clonotype itself: A read error may account for a junction end that differs from germline. J is TRBJ1-2 and V is TRBV5-4; D perhaps matches TRBD1 (6 bases). Germline-derived CDR1 and CDR2 are SGHNT and YYREEE (reference sequence). CDR3 length: 13 amino acids. The CDR3 loop reads CASSYTGNYGYTF. The CDR3 nucleotides read TGCGCCAGCAGCTACACAGGGAACTATGGCTACACCTTC.

This clonotype was counted many times. V is TRBV29-1 and J is TRBJ1-1; D is uncertain. Looked up from germline, CDR1 is SQVTM and CDR2 is ANQGSEA. CDR3 length: 12 residues. V lost 3 bases and J 1 base, leaving 6 bases between the germline ends. The CDR3 DNA sequence: TGCAGCGTTGATTTAGGGAACACTGAAGCTTTCTTT. This encodes CSVDLGNTEAFF.

This clonotype was seen more than once but under ten times. CDR3 nucleotide sequence: TGTGCCTGGAAGGGTCGTCGGGCCTACGAGCAGTACTTC. It specifies CAWKGRRAYEQYF. The V and J genes are TRBV30 and TRBJ2-7; D gene uncertain. This CDR3 comprises 13 residues. The germline V gene has CDR1 GTSNPN and CDR2 SVGIG (reference sequence). Trimming left V 4 bases short and J 2 bases short, with 12 bases between.

This clonotype was recorded once. The chain carries TRBV4-3 and TRBJ2-3, with 9 nucleotides matching TRBD2. V lost 3 bases and J lost 0; bases outside the gene matches: 10. The CDR3 is 18 residues long. CDR1 is LGHNA, CDR2 YSLEER, per germline. The CDR3 DNA reads as TGCGCCAGCAGCCAGGGGCTAGCGGGGCATACGAGCACAGATACGCAGTATTTT. It codes for CASSQGLAGHTSTDTQYF.

In its sample, this clonotype was seen a few times. The rearrangement uses TRBV12-3 or TRBV12-4 and TRBJ1-5; a weak D match, TRBD1 (5 bases). Trimming cost V 4 bases and J 7 bases, with 14 bases left between them. This CDR3 is 14 amino acids long. CDR3: CASSSAGTGQPQHF. Written as DNA, the CDR3 is TGTGCCAGCAGTTCGGCCGGGACTGGGCAGCCCCAGCATTTT.

The chain uses TRBV15 and TRBJ1-1; no clear D. The length of the CDR3 is 13 residues. Germline V gives CDR1 LNHNV, CDR2 YYDKDF (reference sequence). Trimming stripped 3 bases from V and 6 bases from J, with 11 bases between. CDR3 region: CATSRGWGAEAFF. CDR3 sequence (DNA): TGTGCCACCAGCAGGGGATGGGGTGCTGAAGCTTTCTTT.

The genes are TRBV7-6 and TRBJ2-5, with 9 positions matching TRBD2. The V and J ends lost 1 base and 3 bases, in that order; junction bases with no gene match: 3. The CDR3 totals 15 residues. Germline lookup yields CDR1 SGHVS and CDR2 FNYEAQ. This CDR3 is CASSLGGGAKETQYF. The CDR3 DNA reads as TGTGCCAGCAGCTTAGGCGGGGGGGCGAAAGAGACCCAGTACTTC.